These 15 T cell receptor beta chains share one sample of origin, sequenced in a study of T cells in localized non-small cell lung cancer. Clones were sequenced by immunoSEQ multiplex PCR, and TCRdb holds only the in-frame ones, with some missing. The table lists 25,000 to 30,000 clones, about 86% of them singletons. Here the sequenced sample was peripheral blood mononuclear cells, taken before any cancer treatment. The origin of the receptors is a man aged 40 to 70 with stage III lung adenocarcinoma.

This chain uses TRBV4-2 with TRBJ1-3, with TRBD1 matching 7 bases. After removal of 0 bases from V and 3 bases from J, the junction contained 5 bases not matched to a gene. The CDR3 is 16 residues long. Germline assignment: CDR1 LGHNA and CDR2 YNFKEQ. CDR3 sequence: CASSQDLTGSGNTIYF. CDR3 coding DNA: TGTGCCAGCAGCCAAGATCTGACAGGGAGTGGAAACACCATATATTTT.

CDR3 in amino acids: CASSKLIQVTQYF. CDR3 coding DNA: TGTGCCAGCAGCAAACTGATACAGGTTACGCAGTATTTT. This chain uses TRBV11-2 with TRBJ2-3, with a possible D match to TRBD1 (5 bases). CDR3 length equals 13 residues. Trimming shortened V by 5 bases and J by 8 bases, and 14 bases separated the two germline ends. In germline, CDR1 is SGHAT, CDR2 FQNNGV.

This chain connects TRBV4-2 to TRBJ2-3; 12 nucleotides align to TRBD2. The CDR3 extends over 17 amino acids. The germline CDR1 and CDR2 sequences are LGHNA and YNFKEQ. Trimming at V came to 0 bases and at J to 5 bases, leaving 6 bases not matched to a gene. In nucleotides, the CDR3 is TGTGCCAGCAGCCAAGATCCCCCTAGCGGGGGGGGAGATACGCAGTATTTT. This encodes CASSQDPPSGGGDTQYF.

This chain links TRBV28 with TRBJ2-3; D might be TRBD2 (6 bases). V dropped 2 bases and J dropped 6 bases, with 12 bases sitting between them. Germline V gene data show CDR1 as MDHEN and CDR2 as SYDVKM. The CDR3 extends over 14 amino acids. CDR3 in amino acids: CASSLGGEVDTQYF. Written as DNA, the CDR3 is TGTGCCAGCAGTTTAGGTGGGGAGGTTGATACGCAGTATTTT.

V and J are TRBV7-9 and TRBJ2-5; 10 bases are a match to TRBD2. The CDR3 contains 15 residues. CDR1 and CDR2 (germline): SEHNR, FQNEAQ (reference sequence). The V and J ends lost 4 bases and 9 bases, in that order; junction bases with no gene match: 11. Here the CDR3 reads CASSSSGGIPLAQYF. DNA for the CDR3: TGTGCCAGCAGCTCTAGCGGGGGTATACCTTTGGCCCAGTACTTC. The full variable domain, in which reference TRBV7-9 and TRBJ2-5 provide the parts outside the CDR3, is DTGVSQNPRHKITKRGQNVTFRCDPISEHNRLYWYRQTLGQGPEFLTYFQNEAQLEKSRLLSDRFSAERPKGSFSTLEIQRTEQGDSAMYLCASSSSGGIPLAQYFGPGTRLLVL.

The chain recombines TRBV6-6 with TRBJ1-1, with D maybe TRBD1 (5 bases). Germline loops: CDR1 MNHNY, CDR2 SVGAGI (reference sequence). The CDR3 sequence is 11 residues long. The V and J ends lost 2 bases and 9 bases respectively, with 7 bases between them. CDR3 nucleotides: TGTGCCAGCAGTTACGAGGGGAAAGCTTTCTTT. It encodes CASSYEGKAFF.

The chain has TRBV19 and TRBJ2-5; D perhaps matches TRBD2 (6 bases). Trimming left V 9 bases short and J 1 base short, with 12 bases between. Per the germline V gene, CDR1 is LNHDA and CDR2 is SQIVND (reference sequence). The CDR3 is made up of 13 amino acids. CDR3 protein: CASAGTPQETQYF. The CDR3 nucleotides are TGTGCCAGCGCCGGGACTCCCCAAGAGACCCAGTACTTC.

The chain carries TRBV6-1 and TRBJ1-2, with a possible D match to TRBD1 (6 bases). CDR1 and CDR2 (germline): MNHNS, SASEGT. This CDR3 contains 14 residues. V lost 3 bases and J 1 base, leaving 9 bases between the germline ends. CDR3: CASSEGGLNYGYTF. For the CDR3, the DNA is TGTGCCAGCAGTGAGGGGGGGCTTAACTATGGCTACACCTTC.

The rearrangement uses TRBV27 and TRBJ2-1; 13 positions match TRBD2. The V segment lost 5 bases and the J segment 0 bases; nucleotides outside the gene matches: 7. CDR1 is MNHEY, CDR2 SMNVEV, per germline (reference sequence). CDR3 length equals 18 residues. This CDR3 reads CASSKGTSGIGSYNEQFF. In DNA form, the CDR3 reads TGTGCCAGCAGTAAAGGGACTAGCGGGATTGGCTCCTACAATGAGCAGTTCTTC.

The rearrangement links TRBV5-1 to TRBJ2-2; TRBD2 aligns across 10 bases. CDR3 length: 14 amino acids. CDR1 and CDR2 from the germline V gene are SGHRS and YFSETQ. The V segment lost 5 bases and the J segment 2 bases; nucleotides outside the gene matches: 0. CDR3: CASRLAGNTGELFF. The CDR3 coding sequence is TGCGCCAGCAGACTAGCGGGAAACACCGGGGAGCTGTTTTTT.

This clone occurred once. The chain joins TRBV9 to TRBJ2-6; D uncertain. The ends were cut back, 1 base at V and 0 bases at J, with 8 bases in the middle. In germline, CDR1 is SGDLS, CDR2 YYNGEE. The CDR3 sequence is 16 residues long. CDR3 sequence reads: CASSVRKNSGANVLTF. The CDR3, as DNA: TGTGCCAGCAGCGTACGGAAAAACTCTGGGGCCAACGTCCTGACTTTC.

This clone occurred once. The V call is TRBV7-9, the J call TRBJ1-4, with TRBD1 as a possible D gene (5 bases). The germline gives CDR1 SEHNR, CDR2 FQNEAQ (reference sequence). Trimming left V 0 bases short and J 10 bases short, with 6 bases between. This CDR3 comprises 12 residues. The CDR3 region is CASSLAGGKLFF. CDR3 in DNA: TGTGCCAGCAGCTTAGCTGGGGGAAAACTGTTTTTT.

The rearrangement joins TRBV5-1 to TRBJ2-5, with 10 nucleotides matching TRBD2. J lost 3 bases, V lost 4 bases, and 3 bases had no gene match. CDR3 length equals 14 residues. Germline V lookup: CDR1 SGHRS, CDR2 YFSETQ. In DNA, the CDR3 is TGCGCCAGCAGCCCCCTAGCGGGAGAAGAGACCCAGTACTTC. It translates to CASSPLAGEETQYF.

This clone was observed a few times. This chain uses TRBV11-3 with TRBJ1-6, with TRBD1 matching 7 bases. Trimming cost V 6 bases and J 10 bases; bases outside gene matches: 6. Germline lookup yields CDR1 SGHNT and CDR2 YENEEA. This CDR3 region has 13 residues. The DNA of the CDR3 is TGTGCCAGCAGGCGGGACAGTGGATCACCCCTCCACTTT. This translates into CASRRDSGSPLHF.

The CDR3 loop reads CASSMGYGGGSPLHF. In nucleotides, the CDR3 is TGTGCCAGCAGCATGGGGTACGGGGGCGGATCACCCCTCCACTTT. The chain carries TRBV9 and TRBJ1-6; perhaps TRBD1 as D (6 bases). The germline gives CDR1 SGDLS, CDR2 YYNGEE. Deletions cut 4 bases from V and 10 bases from J, with 18 bases between. This CDR3 is 15 amino acids long.